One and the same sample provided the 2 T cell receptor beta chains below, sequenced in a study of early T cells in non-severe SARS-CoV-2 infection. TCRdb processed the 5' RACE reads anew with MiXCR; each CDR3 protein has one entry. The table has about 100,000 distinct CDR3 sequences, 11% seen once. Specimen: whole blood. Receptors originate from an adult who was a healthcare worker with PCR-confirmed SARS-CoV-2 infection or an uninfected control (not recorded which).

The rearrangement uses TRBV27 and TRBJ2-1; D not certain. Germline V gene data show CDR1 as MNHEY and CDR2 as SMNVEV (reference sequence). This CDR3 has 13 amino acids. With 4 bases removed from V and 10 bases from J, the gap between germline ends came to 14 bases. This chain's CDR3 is CASSSEAWSEQFF. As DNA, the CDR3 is TGTGCCAGCAGTTCTGAAGCCTGGAGCGAGCAGTTCTTC.

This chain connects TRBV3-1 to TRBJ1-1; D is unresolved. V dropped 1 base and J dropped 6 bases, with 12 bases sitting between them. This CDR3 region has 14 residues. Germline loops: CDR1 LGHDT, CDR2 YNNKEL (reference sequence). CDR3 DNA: TGTGCCAGCAGCCAAGGGTCTGTGAGCGCTGAAGCTTTCTTT. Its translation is CASSQGSVSAEAFF.